A single sample gave rise to the 2 T cell receptor beta chains below, sequenced in a study of shared clonotypes between healthy human individuals (dated by TCRdb to 2018 to 2021). Libraries were constructed by the immunoSEQ multiplex PCR assay. TCRdb retrieved this table from immuneACCESS and kept in-frame rearrangements only. Not all clones are present; in checked studies, unresolved V genes account for under half, and no reason is known for the remainder. This sample has over 2 million clones in its table, and 95% of those were observed once. 0.1% to 0.15% of the sample is held by the ten biggest clonotypes. The sequenced sample was naive CD4+ T cells sorted from blood. The cell subset or site label for this specimen denotes: CD45RA+ positively selected. The receptors come from a man younger than 35 in good health.

This chain links TRBV27 with TRBJ1-3, with D possibly matching TRBD1 (6 bases). Per the germline V gene, CDR1 is MNHEY and CDR2 is SMNVEV (reference sequence). V gave up 5 bases and J gave up 2 bases, with 19 bases separating them. The CDR3 is 17 amino acids. CDR3 nucleotides: TGTGCCAGCAGTCCGACCCGACAGGTCCCTCCTGGAAACACCATATATTTT. It specifies CASSPTRQVPPGNTIYF.

CDR3 DNA: TGCGCCAGCAGCCACGGGACTAGCAAGGTCCATGAGCAGTTCTTC. It is translated as CASSHGTSKVHEQFF. The rearrangement joins TRBV4-1 to TRBJ2-1, with 9 bases lining up with TRBD2. V lost 3 bases to trimming and J lost 8 bases; unmatched junction nucleotides: 8. CDR1 is MGHRA and CDR2 is YSYEKL in the germline V gene. This CDR3 has 15 amino acids.